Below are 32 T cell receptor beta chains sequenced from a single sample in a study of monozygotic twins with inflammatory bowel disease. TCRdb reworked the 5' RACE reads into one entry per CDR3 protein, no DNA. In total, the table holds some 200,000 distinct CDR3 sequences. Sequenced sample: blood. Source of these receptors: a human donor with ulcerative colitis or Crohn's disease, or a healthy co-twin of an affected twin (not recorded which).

CDR3 amino acids: CASSFDSTYSPLHF. The J gene is TRBJ1-6, the V gene TRBV7-6; the D call of TRBD1 rests on TCRdb alone, since no DNA is present to check it. Germline-derived CDR1 and CDR2 are SGHVS and FNYEAQ. The CDR3 runs 14 residues.

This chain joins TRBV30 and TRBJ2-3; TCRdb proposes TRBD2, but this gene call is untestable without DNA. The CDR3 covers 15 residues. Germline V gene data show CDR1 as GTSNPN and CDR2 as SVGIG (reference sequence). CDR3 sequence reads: CAWSVRAGYADTQYF.

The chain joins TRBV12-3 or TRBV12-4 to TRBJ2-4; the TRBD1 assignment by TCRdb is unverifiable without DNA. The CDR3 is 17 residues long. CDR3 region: CASSLSASGGAKNIQYF.

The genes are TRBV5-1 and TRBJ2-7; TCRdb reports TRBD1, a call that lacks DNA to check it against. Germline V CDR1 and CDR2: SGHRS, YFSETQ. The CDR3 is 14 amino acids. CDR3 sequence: CASSFGTGEYEQYF.

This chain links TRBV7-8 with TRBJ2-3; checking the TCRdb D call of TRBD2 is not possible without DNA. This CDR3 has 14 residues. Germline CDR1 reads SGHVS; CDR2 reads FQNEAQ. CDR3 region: CASTRAESTDTQYF.

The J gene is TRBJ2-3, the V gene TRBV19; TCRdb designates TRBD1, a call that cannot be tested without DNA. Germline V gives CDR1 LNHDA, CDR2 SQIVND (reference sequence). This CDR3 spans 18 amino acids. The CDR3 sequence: CASRPLRDRDTSTDTQYF.

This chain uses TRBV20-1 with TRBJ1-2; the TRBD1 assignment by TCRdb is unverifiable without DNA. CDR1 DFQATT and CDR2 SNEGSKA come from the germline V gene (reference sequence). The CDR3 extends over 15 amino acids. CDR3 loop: CSARDKRQEGYGYTF.

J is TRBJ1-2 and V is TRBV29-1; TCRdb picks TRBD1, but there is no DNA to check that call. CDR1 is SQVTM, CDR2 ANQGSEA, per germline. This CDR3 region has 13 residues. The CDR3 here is CSVEEQGGYGYTF.

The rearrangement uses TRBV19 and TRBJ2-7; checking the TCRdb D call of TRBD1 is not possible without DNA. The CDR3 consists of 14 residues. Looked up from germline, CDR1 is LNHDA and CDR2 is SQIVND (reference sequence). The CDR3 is CASSGQGTSYEQYF.

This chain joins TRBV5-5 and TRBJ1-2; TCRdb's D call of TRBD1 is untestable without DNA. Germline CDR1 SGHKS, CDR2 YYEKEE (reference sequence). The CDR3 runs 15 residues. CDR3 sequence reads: CASSSQQGVAYGYTF.

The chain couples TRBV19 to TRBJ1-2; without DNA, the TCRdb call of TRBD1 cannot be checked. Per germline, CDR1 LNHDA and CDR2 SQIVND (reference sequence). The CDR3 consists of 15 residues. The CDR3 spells CASSARDRGRHGYTF.

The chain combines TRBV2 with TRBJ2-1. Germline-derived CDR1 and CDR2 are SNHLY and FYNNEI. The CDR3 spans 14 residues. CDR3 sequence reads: CASSVVATYNEQFF.

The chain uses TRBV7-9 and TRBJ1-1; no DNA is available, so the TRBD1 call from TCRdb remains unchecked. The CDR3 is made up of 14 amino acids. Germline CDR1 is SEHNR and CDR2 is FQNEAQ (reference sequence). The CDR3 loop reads CATLGQPMNTEAFF.

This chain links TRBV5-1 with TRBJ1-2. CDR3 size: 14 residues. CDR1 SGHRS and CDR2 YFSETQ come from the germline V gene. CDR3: CASSLGVVLYGYTF.

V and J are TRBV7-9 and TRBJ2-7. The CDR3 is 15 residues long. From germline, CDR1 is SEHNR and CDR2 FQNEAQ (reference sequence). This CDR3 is CASSFMGTEDYEQYF.

CDR3 residues: CASSSSGGNIQYF. The chain combines TRBV7-2 with TRBJ2-4. The CDR3 has 13 residues. Germline V gene lookup returns CDR1 SGHTA and CDR2 FQGNSA.

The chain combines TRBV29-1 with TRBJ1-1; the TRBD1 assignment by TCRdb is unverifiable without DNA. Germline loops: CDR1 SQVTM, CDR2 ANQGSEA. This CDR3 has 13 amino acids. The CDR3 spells CSARGGPNTEAFF.

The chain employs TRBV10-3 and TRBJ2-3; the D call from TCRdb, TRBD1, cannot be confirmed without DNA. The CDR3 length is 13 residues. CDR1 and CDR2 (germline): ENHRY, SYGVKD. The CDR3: CASRGKSTDTQYF.

Here the CDR3 reads CASSLSTASGVNEQFF. The rearrangement uses TRBV5-1 and TRBJ2-1; TCRdb returns TRBD2, unconfirmable since there is no DNA. CDR1 and CDR2 from the germline V gene are SGHRS and YFSETQ. The CDR3 totals 16 residues.

The CDR3: CSALGEFGGYF. The chain links TRBV20-1 to TRBJ1-3. CDR1 DFQATT and CDR2 SNEGSKA come from the germline V gene (reference sequence). The CDR3 has 11 amino acids.

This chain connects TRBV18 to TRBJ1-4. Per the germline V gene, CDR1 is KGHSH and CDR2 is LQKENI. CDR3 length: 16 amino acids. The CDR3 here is CASSPPSGGLREKLFF. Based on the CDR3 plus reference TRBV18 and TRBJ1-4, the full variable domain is NAGVMQNPRHLVRRRGQEARLRCSPMKGHSHVYWYRQLPEEGLKFMVYLQKENIIDESGMPKERFSAEFPKEGPSILRIQQVVRGDSAAYFCASSPPSGGLREKLFFGSGTQLSVL.

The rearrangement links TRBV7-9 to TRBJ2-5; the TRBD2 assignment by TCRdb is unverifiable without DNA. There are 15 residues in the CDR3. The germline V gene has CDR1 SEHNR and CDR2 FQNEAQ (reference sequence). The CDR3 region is CASSPGTMPGETQYF.

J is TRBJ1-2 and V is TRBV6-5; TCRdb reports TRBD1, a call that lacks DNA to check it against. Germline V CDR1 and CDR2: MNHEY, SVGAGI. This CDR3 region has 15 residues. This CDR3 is CASSYSKGVGYGYTF.

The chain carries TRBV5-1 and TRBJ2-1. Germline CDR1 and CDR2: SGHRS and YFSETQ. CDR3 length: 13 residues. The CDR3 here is CASSLGTGNEQFF.

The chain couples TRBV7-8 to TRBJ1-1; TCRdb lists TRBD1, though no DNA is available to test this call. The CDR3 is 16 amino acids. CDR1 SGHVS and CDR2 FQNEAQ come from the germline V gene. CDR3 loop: CASSLDRGLVDTEAFF.

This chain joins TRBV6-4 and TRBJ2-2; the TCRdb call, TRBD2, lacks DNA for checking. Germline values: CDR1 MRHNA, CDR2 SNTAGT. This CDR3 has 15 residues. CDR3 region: CASSDGAGVTGELFF.

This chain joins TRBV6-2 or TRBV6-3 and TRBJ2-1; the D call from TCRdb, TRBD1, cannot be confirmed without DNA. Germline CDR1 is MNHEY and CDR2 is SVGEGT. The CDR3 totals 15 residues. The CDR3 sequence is CASSPRQGGENEQFF.

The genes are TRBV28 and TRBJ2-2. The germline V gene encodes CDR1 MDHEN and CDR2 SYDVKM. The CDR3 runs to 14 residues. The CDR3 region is CASNSGGNTGELFF.

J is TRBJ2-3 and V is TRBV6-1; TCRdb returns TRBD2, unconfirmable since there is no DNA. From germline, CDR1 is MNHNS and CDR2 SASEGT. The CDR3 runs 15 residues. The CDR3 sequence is CASTSPEASGYTQYF.

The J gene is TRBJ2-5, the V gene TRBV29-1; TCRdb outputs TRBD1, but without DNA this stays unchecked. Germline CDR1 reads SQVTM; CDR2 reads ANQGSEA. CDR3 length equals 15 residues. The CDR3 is CSVEGGPWGRETQYF.

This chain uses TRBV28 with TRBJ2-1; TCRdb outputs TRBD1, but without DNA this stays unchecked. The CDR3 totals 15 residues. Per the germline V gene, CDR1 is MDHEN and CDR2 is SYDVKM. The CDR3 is CASSSVLSSHNEQFF.

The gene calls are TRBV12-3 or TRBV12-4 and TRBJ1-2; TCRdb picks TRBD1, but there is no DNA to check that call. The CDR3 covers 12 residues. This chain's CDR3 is CASTGTGVGYTF.